Given below is one TCR beta chain in context. As originally analysed: It was from reference gene primer amplification that nucleated cell counts were estimated. The protocol was immunoSEQ multiplex PCR, while the TCRdb copy is restricted to in-frame clones and leaves out a portion. That table is the source of V, J and clone size, and D and trimming were worked out from the DNA. The table has roughly 230,000 clones, over 70% seen once; the top ten hold 6% to 9.5%. Trimming cost V 6 bases and J 3 bases, with 14 bases left between them. Germline loops: CDR1 MDHEN, CDR2 SYDVKM. This CDR3 is built from 14 residues. This entry comes from a study of blood T cell repertoires in COVID-19. Study-wide background: Sites across the United States, Italy and Spain contributed samples from acute and convalescent COVID-19. Sources were T cells, B-cell-depleted T cells, or PBMCs; the material itself was cDNA or gDNA.

This chain joins TRBV28 and TRBJ1-1; D possibly corresponds to TRBD1 (6 bases). Sequenced: peripheral blood. The receptor's source is a woman of 80 years or more with acute or convalescent COVID-19. CDR3 amino acids: CASRLTGLYTEAFF. DNA for the CDR3: TGTGCCAGCAGATTAACAGGGTTGTACACTGAAGCTTTCTTT.